This T cell receptor beta chain was recorded in a study of radiotherapy plus CTLA-4 blockade in lung cancer (dated by TCRdb to 2017 to 2018). Describing the broader study: Among the enrolled patients, around 19% had an objective response, and 31% reached disease control.

Libraries came from the immunoSEQ multiplex PCR assay. In TCRdb, the immuneACCESS table is reduced to in-frame sequences with V and J assigned. These tables do not hold every clone; where another copy was compared, an unresolved V gene accounts for under half, and the others remain unexplained. Recorded for this sample are 70,000 to 95,000 clones; about 80% of them occurred a single time. Of the sample, roughly 14% is held by the ten largest clones. V is pared back by 2 bases and J by 4 bases, with 8 bases lying between the germline termini. CDR1 and CDR2 are drawn from the germline V gene (reference sequence): SEHNR, FQNEAQ. The CDR3 spans 13 residues, from the cysteine through the phenylalanine. Only the CDR3 DNA is retained, 39 bases long and in frame from the first base. Overall study outcomes, separate from this receptor: The strongest predictors of response, as reported, were early dynamic changes in blood T cell clones along with a rise in serum interferon-beta after radiation. TCR clones derived from tumors expanded in peripheral blood after treatment with radiotherapy and ipilimumab.

The study tested focal radiation therapy combined with CTLA-4 blockade (ipilimumab) in patients with chemo-refractory metastatic non-small-cell lung cancer. Worth noting for this clone: Its antigen target is currently unknown. Within one base of it there is no much larger clone, and no base qualities were kept.

Specimen: peripheral blood, collected from a patient treated with radiotherapy plus ipilimumab. Recombination connected TRBV7-9 to TRBJ1-1; a tentative D call is TRBD1 (6 bases match). The clonotype originates from a human donor with non-small cell lung cancer that progressed on radiotherapy plus ipilimumab. The sequenced DNA is TGTGCCAGCAGCTTACTAGGGGGCACTGAAGCTTTCTTT. Translated, it reads CASSLLGGTEAFF.